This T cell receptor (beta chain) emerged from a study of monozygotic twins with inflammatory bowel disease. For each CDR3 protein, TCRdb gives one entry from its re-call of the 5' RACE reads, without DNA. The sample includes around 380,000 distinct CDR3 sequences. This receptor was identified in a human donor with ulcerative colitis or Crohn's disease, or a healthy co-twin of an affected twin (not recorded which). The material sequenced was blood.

The CDR3 region is CASRQQGLSGNTIYF. V is TRBV12-3 or TRBV12-4 and J is TRBJ1-3; there is no DNA to check the TCRdb D call of TRBD1. The CDR3 is made up of 15 amino acids.